This TCR beta chain was retrieved from a study of pediatric ulcerative colitis. Study-wide results and limits: In rectum, acute severe colitis had expanded clones and less diversity.

The ends were cut back, 6 bases at V and 1 base at J, with 12 bases in the middle. CDR1 and CDR2 from the germline V gene are KGHSH and LQKENI. This CDR3 contains 14 residues. A word on this clone: No antigen is known for it.

Only in-frame clones appear in the TCRdb table, and some are missing; sequencing was by immunoSEQ multiplex PCR. The data contain some 57,000 clones, 85% to 90% of them singletons. The rearrangement links TRBV18 to TRBJ1-1; TRBD1 might be the D (6 bases). The specimen was blood. The clonotype comes from a boy younger than 18 who was a control in a study of pediatric ulcerative colitis. CDR3 in amino acids: CASSSTGQNTEAFF. CDR3 in DNA: TGTGCCAGCTCTTCGACAGGACAGAACACTGAAGCTTTCTTT.